A single sample is the source of the 27 T cell receptor beta chains below, sequenced in a study of blood T cells in healthy people across ages. It was with a sample-barcoded 5' primer and a J-beta primer mix that a second PCR of about 6 to 11 cycles was run. TCRdb analysed the 5' RACE reads with MiXCR anew, one entry per CDR3 protein. The sample lists around 870,000 distinct CDR3 sequences; around 26% were seen once. Input material: blood. The receptors stem from a woman aged 80 or over in good health.

This clonotype was counted many times. This chain links TRBV7-2 with TRBJ2-5, with TRBD2 matching over 8 bases. The germline gives CDR1 SGHTA, CDR2 FQGNSA. Trimming took 1 base from V and 4 from J; bases not matched to a gene: 8. The CDR3 runs to 16 residues. The CDR3 DNA is TGTGCCAGCAGCTTAGAGGGACTAGTGATCCTAGAGACCCAGTACTTC. This sequence encodes CASSLEGLVILETQYF.

Many counts were recorded for this clonotype. V is TRBV25-1 and J is TRBJ2-3; perhaps TRBD1 as D (5 bases). Germline lookup yields CDR1 MGHDK and CDR2 SYGVNS. Trimming removed 3 bases at V and 5 bases at J, with 18 bases between. The CDR3 totals 16 residues. The CDR3 loop is CASSDLDTQHRDTQYF. DNA for the CDR3: TGTGCCAGCAGTGATCTGGACACCCAGCACAGAGATACGCAGTATTTT.

This clonotype was counted at least ten times. The V and J genes are TRBV7-9 and TRBJ2-3, with 7 bases fitting TRBD2. Germline CDR1 reads SEHNR; CDR2 reads FQNEAQ (reference sequence). The CDR3 is made up of 14 amino acids. J was trimmed by 6 bases and V by 7 bases; bases with no gene match: 10. The CDR3 sequence: CASTLGGGQDTQYF. The CDR3 DNA is TGTGCCAGCACCCTCGGGGGAGGGCAGGATACGCAGTATTTT.

The chain is built from TRBV20-1 and TRBJ2-1; 11 bases fit TRBD2. J gave up 8 bases and V 5 bases, and 5 bases lay outside the gene matches. Germline V gene lookup returns CDR1 DFQATT and CDR2 SNEGSKA (reference sequence). CDR3 length: 13 amino acids. CDR3 in DNA: TGCAGTGCTGGACTAGCGGGTGGGTATGAGCAGTTCTTC. Protein product: CSAGLAGGYEQFF.

About this clonotype itself: The junction departs from germline at one end; a sequencing error may be responsible. In nucleotides, the CDR3 is TGTGCCGGCAGCTTGGGACAGGGAGGTTATGGCTACACCTTC. Translation: CAGSLGQGGYGYTF. This sequence joins TRBV5-5 and TRBJ1-2; 9 bases match TRBD1. From germline, CDR1 is SGHKS and CDR2 YYEKEE (reference sequence). This CDR3 has 14 amino acids.

This clonotype showed up many times. This chain links TRBV7-2 with TRBJ2-1, with no clear D. The germline V and J ends were trimmed by 2 bases and 10 bases, with 6 bases remaining between them. The length of the CDR3 is 11 residues. Germline loops: CDR1 SGHTA, CDR2 FQGNSA. The CDR3 loop is CASSLITEQFF. The CDR3 bases are TGTGCCAGCAGCTTAATCACGGAGCAGTTCTTC.

This clonotype was recorded many times. V is TRBV7-2 and J is TRBJ1-2; D is uncertain. The V and J ends lost 4 bases and 1 base respectively, with 7 bases between them. Per the germline V gene, CDR1 is SGHTA and CDR2 is FQGNSA. There are 13 residues in the CDR3. The CDR3 DNA reads TGTGCCAGCAGCTCCTACAATAACTATGGCTACACCTTC. This gives the protein CASSSYNNYGYTF.

J is TRBJ1-4 and V is TRBV3-1; possible D gene TRBD1, 6 bases. The CDR3 length is 14 residues. The germline V gene encodes CDR1 LGHDT and CDR2 YNNKEL (reference sequence). Trimming left V 3 bases short and J 1 base short, with 6 bases between. Written as DNA, the CDR3 is TGTGCCAGCAGCCACAGGGGAACTAATGAAAAACTGTTTTTT. Translating gives CASSHRGTNEKLFF. Supplemented by reference TRBV3-1 and TRBJ1-4, the full variable domain reads DTAVSQTPKYLVTQMGNDKSIKCEQNLGHDTMYWYKQDSKKFLKIMFSYNNKELIINETVPNRFSPKSPDKAHLNLHINSLELGDSAVYFCASSHRGTNEKLFFGSGTQLSVL.

Notes on this clonotype: One end of the junction is discordant with germline, which a read error may explain. The chain carries TRBV6-2 or TRBV6-3 and TRBJ2-4, with D perhaps TRBD2 (7 bases). The germline gives CDR1 MNHEY, CDR2 SVGEGT. The CDR3 consists of 14 residues. The chain's CDR3 is CAGSYGGPKNIQYF. The CDR3 coding sequence is TGTGCCGGCAGTTACGGGGGGCCCAAAAACATTCAGTACTTC.

A few counts support this clonotype. The chain carries TRBV7-2 and TRBJ1-2; no definite D call. Trimming stripped 3 bases from V and 6 bases from J, with 8 bases between. The germline V gene encodes CDR1 SGHTA and CDR2 FQGNSA. CDR3 length: 12 amino acids. The CDR3 DNA reads TGTGCCAGCAGCTTGAGAGTACATGGCTACACCTTC. Amino acid sequence: CASSLRVHGYTF.

This clonotype showed up many times. The V call is TRBV15, the J call TRBJ1-2; D remains unclear. V was cut by 2 bases and J by 2 bases, with 18 bases left in between. Germline assignment: CDR1 LNHNV and CDR2 YYDKDF (reference sequence). This CDR3 contains 17 residues. The CDR3 reads CATSRLPLTGPNYGYTF. CDR3 coding DNA: TGTGCCACCAGCAGATTACCCCTCACCGGGCCAAACTATGGCTACACCTTC.

Remarks on this clonotype: A read error may account for a junction end that differs from germline. The CDR3 protein is CASGLSPWTEAYSYNSPLHF. CDR3 nucleotide sequence: TGCGCCAGCGGCTTGTCCCCCTGGACAGAGGCTTACTCCTATAATTCACCCCTCCACTTT. The chain has TRBV5-1 and TRBJ1-6, with a possible D match to TRBD1 (6 bases). CDR1 is SGHRS, CDR2 YFSETQ, per germline. CDR3 length: 20 residues.

The CDR3 loop is CASSPRAETGWIGWNEQYF. CDR3 nucleotide sequence: TGTGCCAGCAGCCCCAGAGCAGAGACAGGGTGGATTGGGTGGAATGAGCAGTACTTC. The chain is built from TRBV27 and TRBJ2-4, with 7 bases aligning to TRBD1. J gave up 13 bases and V 6 bases, and 30 bases lay outside the gene matches. This CDR3 is 19 amino acids long. CDR1 is MNHEY, CDR2 SMNVEV, per germline (reference sequence).

The table lists this clonotype with a few counts. This sequence joins TRBV12-3 or TRBV12-4 and TRBJ2-3, with D possibly called TRBD1 or TRBD2 (7 bases each). The CDR3 runs 15 residues. The V end was cut by 6 bases, the J end by 5 bases, with 18 bases between. CDR3 sequence: CASSPLGRGQDTQYF. The CDR3 nucleotides are TGTGCCAGCAGCCCCCTTGGGAGGGGGCAAGATACGCAGTATTTT.

V gene TRBV6-2 or TRBV6-3 combines with J gene TRBJ1-5, with unresolved D. Between the trimmed V and J ends, which lost 4 bases and 9 bases, there was a span of 16 bases. Per the germline V gene, CDR1 is MNHEY and CDR2 is SVGEGT. There are 14 residues in the CDR3. CDR3 sequence (DNA): TGTGCCAGCAGTTTCCTATCGGGAAATTGGCCCCAGCATTTT. Residues: CASSFLSGNWPQHF.

This rearrangement joins TRBV5-1 to TRBJ2-7; D could derive from TRBD1 or TRBD2 (5 bases each). The V gene lost 4 bases and the J gene lost 2 bases, with 13 bases spanning the gap. Germline CDR1 is SGHRS and CDR2 is YFSETQ. CDR3 length: 14 amino acids. This CDR3 is CASSEGIVPYEQYF. The CDR3, as DNA: TGCGCCAGCAGCGAGGGGATTGTGCCCTACGAGCAGTACTTC.

This clonotype was detected ten times or more. V usage is TRBV20-1 and J usage is TRBJ1-5, with no clear D. The CDR3 has 12 residues. Between the trimmed V and J ends, which lost 6 bases and 6 bases, there was a span of 12 bases. Germline CDR1 is DFQATT and CDR2 is SNEGSKA (reference sequence). The CDR3 DNA sequence: TGCAGTGCATCGACCGGCGCTCAGCCCCAGCATTTT. This gives the protein CSASTGAQPQHF.

This clonotype was recorded at least ten times. The rearrangement joins TRBV18 to TRBJ2-7, with D possibly being TRBD2 (5 bases). Germline CDR1 KGHSH, CDR2 LQKENI. Trimming took off 3 bases at V and 4 bases at J, with 13 bases between the two ends. The CDR3 covers 14 residues. CDR3 bases: TGTGCCAGCTCACCCCCCTTATCGGGGTACGAGCAGTACTTC. It encodes CASSPPLSGYEQYF. Filled out from reference TRBV18 and TRBJ2-7, the complete variable domain reads NAGVMQNPRHLVRRRGQEARLRCSPMKGHSHVYWYRQLPEEGLKFMVYLQKENIIDESGMPKERFSAEFPKEGPSILRIQQVVRGDSAAYFCASSPPLSGYEQYFGPGTRLTVT.

This clonotype was seen many times. This chain links TRBV6-1 with TRBJ2-5; no definite D call. The CDR3 is made up of 14 amino acids. The V gene's germline CDR1 is MNHNS and CDR2 SASEGT. The V end was cut by 8 bases, the J end by 5 bases, with 18 bases between. The chain's CDR3 is CASSKGSGPETQYF. The CDR3 DNA reads TGTGCCAGCTCCAAAGGTTCGGGTCCTGAGACCCAGTACTTC.

This clonotype was counted ten times or more. The V and J genes are TRBV20-1 and TRBJ1-5; D not certain. There are 12 residues in the CDR3. Trimming cost V 6 bases and J 2 bases, with 8 bases left between them. Germline V gene sequence: CDR1 DFQATT, CDR2 SNEGSKA (reference sequence). CDR3 sequence: CSALGGNQPQHF. The CDR3 nucleotides read TGCAGTGCCCTAGGAGGCAATCAGCCCCAGCATTTT.

The chain recombines TRBV7-2 with TRBJ1-1; D perhaps matches TRBD1 (6 bases). Trimming left V 5 bases short and J 4 bases short, with 17 bases between. CDR1 and CDR2 from the germline V gene are SGHTA and FQGNSA. The CDR3 length is 15 residues. As DNA, the CDR3 is TGTGCCAGCAGCCCCAACTCTCTCAGGGGCACTGAAGCTTTCTTT. Residues: CASSPNSLRGTEAFF.

V and J are TRBV6-5 and TRBJ2-2; D not certain. The CDR3 loop spans 16 amino acids. Between the trimmed V and J ends, which lost 0 bases and 2 bases, there was a span of 10 bases. Germline lookup yields CDR1 MNHEY and CDR2 SVGAGI. The CDR3 loop is CASSYSTGVNTGELFF. Written as DNA, the CDR3 is TGTGCCAGCAGTTACTCGACGGGCGTAAACACCGGGGAGCTGTTTTTT.

This clonotype was seen ten or more times. The genes are TRBV7-2 and TRBJ2-3, with D maybe TRBD1 (5 bases). This CDR3 is 13 amino acids long. In germline, CDR1 is SGHTA, CDR2 FQGNSA. The V end lost 3 bases, the J end lost 3 bases, and 7 bases lay between the germline ends. In DNA form, the CDR3 reads TGTGCCAGCAGCTTCCGACAGACAGATACGCAGTATTTT. Its protein is CASSFRQTDTQYF.

The chain recombines TRBV5-6 with TRBJ2-2; D possibly corresponds to TRBD1 (7 bases). The V and J ends lost 9 bases and 2 bases respectively, with 23 bases between them. CDR1 is SGHDT and CDR2 is YYEEEE in the germline V gene. This CDR3 is built from 17 residues. The CDR3 is CANPSASQGGNTGELFF. The CDR3 DNA reads TGTGCCAACCCCTCGGCATCGCAGGGGGGAAACACCGGGGAGCTGTTTTTT.

The V gene is TRBV6-5, the J gene TRBJ1-4; tentative D call: TRBD1 (6 bases). Trimming shortened V by 2 bases and J by 3 bases, and 25 bases separated the two germline ends. The CDR3 extends over 20 amino acids. Looked up from germline, CDR1 is MNHEY and CDR2 is SVGAGI. The CDR3 DNA sequence: TGTGCCAGCAGTTACATCTCCTCCATATCTAGCGACAGGCCTAATGAAAAACTGTTTTTT. Its protein is CASSYISSISSDRPNEKLFF.

Many counts were recorded for this clonotype. This sequence joins TRBV7-9 and TRBJ2-6; TRBD2 agrees at 7 bases. CDR1 is SEHNR, CDR2 FQNEAQ, per germline (reference sequence). The CDR3 totals 16 residues. With 4 bases clipped from V and 4 bases from J, the junction kept 7 bases outside the gene matches. CDR3 sequence reads: CASSSHGGRGANVLTF. CDR3 in DNA: TGTGCCAGCAGCTCCCACGGGGGGAGGGGGGCCAACGTCCTGACTTTC.

This clonotype was counted ten times or more. This rearrangement joins TRBV6-2 or TRBV6-3 to TRBJ1-2, with unresolved D. CDR1 and CDR2 (germline): MNHEY, SVGEGT. The V end was cut by 5 bases, the J end by 8 bases, with 18 bases between. This CDR3 region has 14 residues. CDR3 sequence: CASSPGPLVGGYTF. Written as DNA, the CDR3 is TGTGCCAGCAGTCCCGGTCCTTTAGTTGGAGGCTACACCTTC.